This TCR beta chain was captured by sequencing in a study of post-analysis software for immune sequencing data. Study-wide findings and caveats: Several TRBV segments, TRBV5-6, TRBV5-1 and TRBV20-1 among them, were found more frequent in patients than controls. When the samples were clustered directly with F measure, those that had been prepared in the same batch showed strong co-clustering.

Only one count was recorded for this clonotype. Its target is not known. Without the conserved terminal phenylalanine or tryptophan, this CDR3 likely stems from a read error. This CDR3 has 15 amino acids. V was pared by 8 bases and J by 6 bases, with 21 bases between. Germline V gene sequence: CDR1 SGHRS, CDR2 YFSETQ. Researchers reported that TCR beta cDNA libraries carried unique molecular identifiers. Using its own MiXCR run on the PCR reads, TCRdb lists one record per CDR3 protein. Of about 800,000 distinct CDR3 sequences detected, less than 35% appear once; the ten largest clones hold around 0.56%.

Sequencing was performed on blood. This TCR was sampled from a girl aged 10 to 17 with multiple sclerosis. The chain recombines TRBV5-1 with TRBJ2-1, with TRBD1 as a possible D gene (6 bases). CDR3 protein: CASTFRDKLGNEQFC. CDR3 DNA sequence: TGCGCCAGTACATTCCGGGACAAACTGGGCAATGAGCAGTTCTGC.